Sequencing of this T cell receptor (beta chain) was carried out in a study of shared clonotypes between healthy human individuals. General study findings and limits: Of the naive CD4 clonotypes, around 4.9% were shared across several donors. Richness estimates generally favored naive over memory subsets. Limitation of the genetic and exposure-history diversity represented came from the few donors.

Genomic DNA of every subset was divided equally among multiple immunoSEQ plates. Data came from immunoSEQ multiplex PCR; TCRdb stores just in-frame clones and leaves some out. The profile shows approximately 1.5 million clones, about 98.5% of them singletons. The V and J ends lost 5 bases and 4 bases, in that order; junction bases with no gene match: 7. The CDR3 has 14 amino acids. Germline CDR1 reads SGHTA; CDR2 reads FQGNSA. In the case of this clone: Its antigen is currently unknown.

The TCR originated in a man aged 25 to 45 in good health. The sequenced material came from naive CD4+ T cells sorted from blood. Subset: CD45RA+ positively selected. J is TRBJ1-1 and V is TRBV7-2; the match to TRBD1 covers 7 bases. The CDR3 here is CASSPRRGATEAFF. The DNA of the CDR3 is TGTGCCAGCAGCCCCCGCAGGGGGGCCACTGAAGCTTTCTTT.